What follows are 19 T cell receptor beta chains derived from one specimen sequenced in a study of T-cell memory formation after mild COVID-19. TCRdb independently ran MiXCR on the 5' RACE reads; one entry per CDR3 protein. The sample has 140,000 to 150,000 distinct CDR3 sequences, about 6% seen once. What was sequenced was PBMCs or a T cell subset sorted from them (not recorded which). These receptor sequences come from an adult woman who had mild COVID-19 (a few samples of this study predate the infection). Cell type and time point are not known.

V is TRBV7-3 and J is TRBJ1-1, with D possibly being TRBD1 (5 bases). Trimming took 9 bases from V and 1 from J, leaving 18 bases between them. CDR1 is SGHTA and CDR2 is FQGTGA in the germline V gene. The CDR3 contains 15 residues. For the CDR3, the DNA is TGTGCCAGTTCCCTCGAAGCCGGGACGAACACTGAAGCTTTCTTT. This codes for CASSLEAGTNTEAFF.

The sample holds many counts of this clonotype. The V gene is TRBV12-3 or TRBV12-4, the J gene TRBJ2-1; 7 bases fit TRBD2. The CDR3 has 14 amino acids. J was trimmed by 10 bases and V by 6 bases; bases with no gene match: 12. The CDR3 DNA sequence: TGTGCCAGCAGAAGGGACTATTCTGGAGTCGAGCAGTTCTTC. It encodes CASRRDYSGVEQFF.

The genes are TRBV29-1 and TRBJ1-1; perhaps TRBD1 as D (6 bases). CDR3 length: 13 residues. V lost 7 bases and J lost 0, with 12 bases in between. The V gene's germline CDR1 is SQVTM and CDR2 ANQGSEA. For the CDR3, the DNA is TGCAGCGGGAGTGGGGGCCTGAACACTGAAGCTTTCTTT. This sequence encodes CSGSGGLNTEAFF.

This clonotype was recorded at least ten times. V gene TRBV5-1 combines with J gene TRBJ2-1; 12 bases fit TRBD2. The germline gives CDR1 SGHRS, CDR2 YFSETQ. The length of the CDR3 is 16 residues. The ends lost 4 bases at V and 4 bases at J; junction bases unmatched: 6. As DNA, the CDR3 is TGCGCCAGCAGCCCCCTAACTAGCGGGGGGTACAATGAGCAGTTCTTC. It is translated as CASSPLTSGGYNEQFF.

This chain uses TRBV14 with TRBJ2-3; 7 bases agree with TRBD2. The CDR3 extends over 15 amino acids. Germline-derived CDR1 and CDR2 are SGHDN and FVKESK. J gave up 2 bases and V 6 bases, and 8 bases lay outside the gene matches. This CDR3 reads CASSRGGRNTDTQYF. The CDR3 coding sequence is TGTGCCAGCAGTCGGGGCGGGAGAAACACAGATACGCAGTATTTT.

The CDR3 here is CASSEDGTLRIYGYTF. CDR3 bases: TGTGCCAGCAGTGAGGATGGGACCCTAAGAATCTATGGCTACACCTTC. The chain links TRBV6-1 to TRBJ1-2, with D possibly matching TRBD1 (5 bases). This CDR3 spans 16 amino acids. From germline, CDR1 is MNHNS and CDR2 SASEGT. V lost 3 bases and J 4 bases, leaving 18 bases between the germline ends.

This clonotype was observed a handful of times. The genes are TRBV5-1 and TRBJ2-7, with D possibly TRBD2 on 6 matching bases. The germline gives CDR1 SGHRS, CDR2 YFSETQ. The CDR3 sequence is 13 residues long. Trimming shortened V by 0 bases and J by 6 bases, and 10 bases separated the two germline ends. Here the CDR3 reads CASSLGRGGEQYF. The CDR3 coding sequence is TGCGCCAGCAGCTTGGGGAGGGGAGGCGAGCAGTACTTC.

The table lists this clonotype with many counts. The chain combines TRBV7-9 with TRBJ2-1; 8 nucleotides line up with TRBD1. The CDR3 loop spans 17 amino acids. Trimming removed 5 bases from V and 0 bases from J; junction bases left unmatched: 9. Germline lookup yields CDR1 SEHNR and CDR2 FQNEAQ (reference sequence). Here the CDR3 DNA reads TGTGCCAGCAGCCCGAGGTGGGGACAGGTCTCCTACAATGAGCAGTTCTTC. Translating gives CASSPRWGQVSYNEQFF.

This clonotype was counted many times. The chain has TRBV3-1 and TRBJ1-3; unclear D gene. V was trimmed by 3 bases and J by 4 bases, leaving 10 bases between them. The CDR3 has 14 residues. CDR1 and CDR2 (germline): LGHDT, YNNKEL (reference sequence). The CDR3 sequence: CASSHGLAGNTIYF. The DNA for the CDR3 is TGTGCCAGCAGCCATGGCTTAGCGGGAAACACCATATATTTT.

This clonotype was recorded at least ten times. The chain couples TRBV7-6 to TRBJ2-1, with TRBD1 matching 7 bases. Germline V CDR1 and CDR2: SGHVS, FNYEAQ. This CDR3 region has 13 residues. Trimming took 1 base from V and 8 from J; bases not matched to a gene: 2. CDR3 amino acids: CASSLDRGDEQFF. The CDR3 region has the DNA TGTGCCAGCAGCTTAGACAGGGGCGATGAGCAGTTCTTC.

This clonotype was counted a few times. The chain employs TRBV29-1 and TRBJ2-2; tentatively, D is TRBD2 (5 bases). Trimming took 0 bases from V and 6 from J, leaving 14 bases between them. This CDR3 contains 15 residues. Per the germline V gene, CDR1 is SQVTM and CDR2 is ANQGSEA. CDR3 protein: CSVEDTGNDSGELFF. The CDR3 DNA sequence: TGCAGCGTTGAAGATACGGGAAACGACTCCGGGGAGCTGTTTTTT.

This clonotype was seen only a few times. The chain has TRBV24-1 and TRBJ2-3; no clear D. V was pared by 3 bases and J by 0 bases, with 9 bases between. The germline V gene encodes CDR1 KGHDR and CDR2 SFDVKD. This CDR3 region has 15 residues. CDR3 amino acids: CATSDGSTSTDTQYF. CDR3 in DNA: TGTGCCACCAGTGATGGCAGTACGAGCACAGATACGCAGTATTTT.

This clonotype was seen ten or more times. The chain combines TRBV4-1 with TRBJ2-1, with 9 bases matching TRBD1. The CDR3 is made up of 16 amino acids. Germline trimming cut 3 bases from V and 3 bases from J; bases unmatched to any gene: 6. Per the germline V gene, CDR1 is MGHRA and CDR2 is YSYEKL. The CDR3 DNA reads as TGCGCCAGCAGCCATCTGCTGGGACAGGGCTACAATGAGCAGTTCTTC. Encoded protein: CASSHLLGQGYNEQFF.

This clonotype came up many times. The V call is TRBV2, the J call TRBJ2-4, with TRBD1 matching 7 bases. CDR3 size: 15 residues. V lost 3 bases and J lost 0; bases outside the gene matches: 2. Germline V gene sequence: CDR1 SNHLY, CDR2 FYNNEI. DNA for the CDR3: TGTGCCAGCAGTGAGGACAGGCTAGCCAAAAACATTCAGTACTTC. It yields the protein CASSEDRLAKNIQYF.

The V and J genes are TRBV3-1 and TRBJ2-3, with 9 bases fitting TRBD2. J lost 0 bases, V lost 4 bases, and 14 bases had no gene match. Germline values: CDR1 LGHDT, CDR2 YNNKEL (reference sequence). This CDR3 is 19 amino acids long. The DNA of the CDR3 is TGTGCCAGCAGCCCCGGGGGTGTAGCGGGGGCCCCTAGCACAGATACGCAGTATTTT. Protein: CASSPGGVAGAPSTDTQYF.

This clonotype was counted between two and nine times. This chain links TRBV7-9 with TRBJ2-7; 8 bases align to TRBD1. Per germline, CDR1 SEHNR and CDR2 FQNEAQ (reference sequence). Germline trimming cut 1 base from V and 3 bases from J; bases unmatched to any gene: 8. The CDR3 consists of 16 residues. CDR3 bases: TGTGCCAGCAGCTTAGAGACCAGGGGGCGCCTCTACGAGCAGTACTTC. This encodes CASSLETRGRLYEQYF.

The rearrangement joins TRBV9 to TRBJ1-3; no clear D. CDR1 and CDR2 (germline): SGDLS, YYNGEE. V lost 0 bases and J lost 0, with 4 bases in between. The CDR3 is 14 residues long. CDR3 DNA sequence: TGTGCCAGCAGCGTAGTGAGCTCTGGAAACACCATATATTTT. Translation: CASSVVSSGNTIYF.

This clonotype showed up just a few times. The DNA for the CDR3 is TGTGCCAGCAGTCGGGACAGGGGATACTATGGCTACACCTTC. Its protein product is CASSRDRGYYGYTF. This chain links TRBV4-2 with TRBJ1-2; TRBD1 matches 10 bases. The length of the CDR3 is 14 residues. The junction had 4 bases not matched to a gene; V was cut back by 6 bases and J by 3 bases. Germline values: CDR1 LGHNA, CDR2 YNFKEQ.

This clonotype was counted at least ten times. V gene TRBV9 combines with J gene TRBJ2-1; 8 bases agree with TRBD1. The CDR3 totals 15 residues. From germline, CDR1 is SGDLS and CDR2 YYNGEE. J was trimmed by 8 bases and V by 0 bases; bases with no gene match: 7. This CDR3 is CASSVAGGFMDEQFF. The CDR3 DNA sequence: TGTGCCAGCAGCGTAGCAGGGGGCTTTATGGATGAGCAGTTCTTC.